These 9 T cell receptor beta chains share one sample of origin, sequenced in a study of early T cells in non-severe SARS-CoV-2 infection. TCRdb reprocessed the 5' RACE reads with MiXCR, giving one entry per CDR3 protein. The sample consists of 85,000 to 100,000 distinct CDR3 sequences, about 13% of them appearing once. Material for sequencing was whole blood. These receptors were collected from an adult who was a healthcare worker with PCR-confirmed SARS-CoV-2 infection or an uninfected control (not recorded which).

This chain joins TRBV5-1 and TRBJ2-7; 12 nucleotides agree with TRBD1. The CDR3 runs to 14 residues. The ends lost 5 bases at V and 5 bases at J; junction bases unmatched: 5. Germline CDR1 SGHRS, CDR2 YFSETQ. In nucleotides, the CDR3 is TGCGCCAGCAGTCGGGGGACAGGGGGCGACGAGCAGTACTTC. Its protein is CASSRGTGGDEQYF.

There are a few counts of this clonotype. The V gene is TRBV5-5, the J gene TRBJ1-2; D is ambiguous. In germline, CDR1 is SGHKS, CDR2 YYEKEE (reference sequence). The CDR3 length is 14 residues. V lost 0 bases, J lost 2 bases, and 8 bases lay in between. As DNA, the CDR3 is TGTGCCAGCAGCTTGGGCAGCCCGAACTATGGCTACACCTTC. Protein sequence: CASSLGSPNYGYTF.

This clonotype was seen a handful of times. The chain carries TRBV4-1 and TRBJ2-5; D gene unclear. Trimming cost V 4 bases and J 5 bases, with 11 bases left between them. There are 13 residues in the CDR3. From germline, CDR1 is MGHRA and CDR2 YSYEKL. CDR3 sequence reads: CASSLSPPETQYF. Written as DNA, the CDR3 is TGCGCCAGCAGCCTCAGTCCCCCCGAGACCCAGTACTTC.

The rearrangement uses TRBV28 and TRBJ2-1; D is ambiguous. Trimming took 3 bases from V and 7 from J, leaving 7 bases between them. This CDR3 region has 12 residues. Germline V gene lookup returns CDR1 MDHEN and CDR2 SYDVKM. Written as DNA, the CDR3 is TGTGCCAGCAGTTTCTCGCCTAATGAGCAGTTCTTC. It translates to CASSFSPNEQFF.

This clonotype was seen repeatedly, ten times or more. The chain is built from TRBV19 and TRBJ2-1, with D tentatively TRBD1 or TRBD2 (5 bases each). Germline V gives CDR1 LNHDA, CDR2 SQIVND (reference sequence). V was trimmed by 5 bases and J by 2 bases, leaving 7 bases between them. The CDR3 sequence is 13 residues long. Here the CDR3 DNA reads TGTGCCAGTAGTCAGGGAGCCTACAATGAGCAGTTCTTC. It yields the protein CASSQGAYNEQFF.

This sequence joins TRBV12-5 and TRBJ1-1; weak D call: TRBD1 (6 bases). CDR1 is LGHNT and CDR2 is FRNRAP in the germline V gene. This CDR3 spans 16 amino acids. V gave up 3 bases and J gave up 5 bases, with 19 bases separating them. CDR3 in amino acids: CASGFSRRGRGTEAFF. CDR3 DNA: TGTGCTAGTGGTTTTTCCCGGCGGGGGCGGGGAACTGAAGCTTTCTTT. Together with reference TRBV12-5 and TRBJ1-1, the CDR3 gives the full variable domain: DARVTQTPRHKVTEMGQEVTMRCQPILGHNTVFWYRQTMMQGLELLAYFRNRAPLDDSGMPKDRFSAEMPDATLATLKIQPSEPRDSAVYFCASGFSRRGRGTEAFFGQGTRLTVV.

This clonotype was recorded at least ten times. The V and J genes are TRBV7-6 and TRBJ2-1; perhaps TRBD1 as D (5 bases). The CDR3 loop spans 15 amino acids. Trimming stripped 1 base from V and 7 bases from J, with 14 bases between. Germline V lookup: CDR1 SGHVS, CDR2 FNYEAQ. The DNA for the CDR3 is TGTGCCAGCAGCTTAGGGGGCGTAGGACGGAATGAGCAGTTCTTC. Protein product: CASSLGGVGRNEQFF.

CDR3 sequence: CASSPTLTRTGRGGYTF. The CDR3 region has the DNA TGTGCCAGCAGCCCTACCCTAACGAGGACAGGGAGAGGTGGCTACACCTTC. This sequence joins TRBV6-2 or TRBV6-3 and TRBJ1-2; 8 nucleotides line up with TRBD1. The CDR3 totals 17 residues. The V gene's germline CDR1 is MNHEY and CDR2 SVGEGT. Germline trimming cut 6 bases from V and 7 bases from J; bases unmatched to any gene: 19.

V gene TRBV12-3 or TRBV12-4 combines with J gene TRBJ2-3; 7 nucleotides agree with TRBD1. The CDR3 extends over 18 amino acids. With V trimmed by 4 bases and J by 0 bases, 13 bases remained unmatched. The CDR3 nucleotides read TGTGCCAGCAGTTGGTACCCTCTCCGGGACAGCAGCACAGATACGCAGTATTTT. This translates into CASSWYPLRDSSTDTQYF.